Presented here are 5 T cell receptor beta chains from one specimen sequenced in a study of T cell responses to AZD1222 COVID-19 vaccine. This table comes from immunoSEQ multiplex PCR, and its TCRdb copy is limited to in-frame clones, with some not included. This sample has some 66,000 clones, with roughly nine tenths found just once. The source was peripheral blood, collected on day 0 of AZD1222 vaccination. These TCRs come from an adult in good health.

CDR3 protein: CASVSTGPMASYEQYF. CDR3 in DNA: TGTGCCAGCGTTTCGACCGGGCCTATGGCATCCTACGAGCAGTACTTC. The chain recombines TRBV7-2 with TRBJ2-7, with D unresolved. Looked up from germline, CDR1 is SGHTA and CDR2 is FQGNSA. The ends were cut back, 8 bases at V and 1 base at J, with 21 bases in the middle. The CDR3 length is 16 residues.

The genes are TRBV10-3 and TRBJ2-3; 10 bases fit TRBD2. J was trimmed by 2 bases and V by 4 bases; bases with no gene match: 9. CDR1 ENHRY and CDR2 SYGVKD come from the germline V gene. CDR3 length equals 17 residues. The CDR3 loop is CAISAPIAGGPTDTQYF. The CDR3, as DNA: TGTGCCATCAGTGCACCGATAGCGGGGGGCCCCACAGATACGCAGTATTTT.

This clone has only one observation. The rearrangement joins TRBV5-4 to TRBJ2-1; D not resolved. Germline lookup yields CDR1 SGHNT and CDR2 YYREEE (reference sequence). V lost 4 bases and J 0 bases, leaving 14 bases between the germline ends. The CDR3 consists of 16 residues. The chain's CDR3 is CASSPRSPSSYNEQFF. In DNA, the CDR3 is TGTGCCAGCAGCCCGCGGAGCCCTAGCTCCTACAATGAGCAGTTCTTC.

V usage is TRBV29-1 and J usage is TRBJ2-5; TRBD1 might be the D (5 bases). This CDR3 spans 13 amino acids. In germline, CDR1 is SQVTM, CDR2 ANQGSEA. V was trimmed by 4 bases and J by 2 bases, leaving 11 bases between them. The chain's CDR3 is CSVGGRGQETQYF. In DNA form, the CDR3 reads TGCAGCGTTGGGGGCAGAGGTCAAGAGACCCAGTACTTC.

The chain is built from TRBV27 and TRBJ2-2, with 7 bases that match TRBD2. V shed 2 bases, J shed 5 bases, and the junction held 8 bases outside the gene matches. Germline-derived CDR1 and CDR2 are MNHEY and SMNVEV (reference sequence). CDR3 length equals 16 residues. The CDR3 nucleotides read TGTGCCAGCAGTTTAAAAGCGGGATGGACTACCGGGGAGCTGTTTTTT. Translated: CASSLKAGWTTGELFF.